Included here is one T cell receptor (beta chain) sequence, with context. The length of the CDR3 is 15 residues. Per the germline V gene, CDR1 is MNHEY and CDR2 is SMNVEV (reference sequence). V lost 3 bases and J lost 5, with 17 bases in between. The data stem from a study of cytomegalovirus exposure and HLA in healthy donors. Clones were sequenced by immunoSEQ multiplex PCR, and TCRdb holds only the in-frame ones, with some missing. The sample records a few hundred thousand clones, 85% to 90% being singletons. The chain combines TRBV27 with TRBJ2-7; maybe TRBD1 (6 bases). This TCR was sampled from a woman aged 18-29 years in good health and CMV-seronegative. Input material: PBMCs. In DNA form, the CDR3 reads TGTGCCAGCAGTTTTCGTCAAGTTGACAGGCACGAGCAGTACGTC. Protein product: CASSFRQVDRHEQYV.